This TCR beta chain was identified in a study of cytotoxic CD8 clonotypes in ibrutinib-treated CLL. Germline V gives CDR1 SNHLY, CDR2 FYNNEI. Unmatched junction bases numbered 6, after V lost 3 bases and J lost 6 bases. The CDR3 is 15 residues long. TCRdb's table, derived via immunoSEQ multiplex PCR, lists solely in-frame clones and lacks some. Among approximately 130,000 clones listed, 80% to 85% were seen once. The chain recombines TRBV2 with TRBJ1-2, with 11 bases fitting TRBD1. This sequence originates from a human donor with chronic lymphocytic leukemia. The sample consisted of PBMCs, taken after 24 months of ibrutinib treatment. The CDR3 DNA follows: TGTGCCAGCAGTGAGGACAGGGGGCAGTGGGATGGCTACACCTTC. It is translated as CASSEDRGQWDGYTF.